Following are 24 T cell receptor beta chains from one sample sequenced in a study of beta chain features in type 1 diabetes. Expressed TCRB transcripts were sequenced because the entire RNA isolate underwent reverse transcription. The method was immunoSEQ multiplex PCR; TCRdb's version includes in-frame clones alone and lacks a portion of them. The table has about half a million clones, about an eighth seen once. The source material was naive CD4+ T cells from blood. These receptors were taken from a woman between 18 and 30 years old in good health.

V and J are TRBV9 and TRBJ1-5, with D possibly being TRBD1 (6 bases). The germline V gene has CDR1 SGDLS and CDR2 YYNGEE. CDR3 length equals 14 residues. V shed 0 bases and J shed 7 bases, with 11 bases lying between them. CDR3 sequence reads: CASSVEAGVQPQHF. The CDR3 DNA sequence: TGTGCCAGCAGCGTAGAGGCAGGGGTGCAGCCCCAGCATTTT.

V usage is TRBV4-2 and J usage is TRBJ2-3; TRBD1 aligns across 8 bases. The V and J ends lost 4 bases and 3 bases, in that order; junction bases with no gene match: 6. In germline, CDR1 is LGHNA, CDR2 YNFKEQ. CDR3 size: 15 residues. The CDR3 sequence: CASSLQGALTDTQYF. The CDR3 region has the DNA TGTGCCAGCAGCCTTCAGGGGGCCTTAACAGATACGCAGTATTTT.

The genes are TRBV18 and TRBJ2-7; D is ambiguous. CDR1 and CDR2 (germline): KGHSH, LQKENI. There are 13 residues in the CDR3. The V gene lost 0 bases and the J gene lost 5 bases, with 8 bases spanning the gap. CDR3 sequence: CASSPPSRDEQYV. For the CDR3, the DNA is TGTGCCAGCTCACCACCGAGTCGGGACGAGCAGTACGTC.

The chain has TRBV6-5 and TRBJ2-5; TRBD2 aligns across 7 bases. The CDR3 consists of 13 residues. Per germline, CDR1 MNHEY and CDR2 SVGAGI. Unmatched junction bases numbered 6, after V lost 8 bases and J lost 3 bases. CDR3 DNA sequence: TGTGCCAGCGGGGGAGGGGCCGAAGAGACCCAGTACTTC. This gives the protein CASGGGAEETQYF.

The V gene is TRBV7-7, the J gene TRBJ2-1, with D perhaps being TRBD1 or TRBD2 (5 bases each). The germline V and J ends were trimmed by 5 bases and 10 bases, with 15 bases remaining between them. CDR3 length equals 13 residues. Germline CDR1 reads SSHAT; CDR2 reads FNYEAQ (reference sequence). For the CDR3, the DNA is TGTGCCAGCAGCCCTCTCGACAGAGGGGAGCAGTTCTTC. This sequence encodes CASSPLDRGEQFF. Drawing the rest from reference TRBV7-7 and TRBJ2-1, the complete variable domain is GAGVSQSPRYKVTKRGQDVTLRCDPISSHATLYWYQQALGQGPEFLTYFNYEAQPDKSGLPSDRFSAERPEGSISTLTIQRTEQRDSAMYRCASSPLDRGEQFFGPGTRLTVL.

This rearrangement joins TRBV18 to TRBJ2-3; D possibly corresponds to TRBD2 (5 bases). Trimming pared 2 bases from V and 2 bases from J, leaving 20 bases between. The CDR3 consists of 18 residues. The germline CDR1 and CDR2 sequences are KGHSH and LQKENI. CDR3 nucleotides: TGTGCCAGCTCACCAATCCCAATGGGCGGGCCTTACACAGATACGCAGTATTTT. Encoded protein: CASSPIPMGGPYTDTQYF.

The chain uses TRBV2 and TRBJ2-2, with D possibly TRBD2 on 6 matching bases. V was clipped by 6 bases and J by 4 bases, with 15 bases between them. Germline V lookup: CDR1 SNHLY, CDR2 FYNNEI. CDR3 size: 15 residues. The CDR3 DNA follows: TGTGCCAGCAGCGTTCAGGGAGGAGGCACCGGGGAGCTGTTTTTT. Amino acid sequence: CASSVQGGGTGELFF. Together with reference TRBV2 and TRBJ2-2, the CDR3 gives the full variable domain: EPEVTQTPSHQVTQMGQEVILRCVPISNHLYFYWYRQILGQKVEFLVSFYNNEISEKSEIFDDQFSVERPDGSNFTLKIRSTKLEDSAMYFCASSVQGGGTGELFFGEGSRLTVL.

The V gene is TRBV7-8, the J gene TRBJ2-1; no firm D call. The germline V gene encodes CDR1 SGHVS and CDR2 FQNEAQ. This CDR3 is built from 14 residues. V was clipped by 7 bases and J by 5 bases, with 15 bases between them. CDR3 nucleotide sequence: TGTGCCAGCACCCCGGCACAGTTCCACAATGAGCAGTTCTTC. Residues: CASTPAQFHNEQFF.

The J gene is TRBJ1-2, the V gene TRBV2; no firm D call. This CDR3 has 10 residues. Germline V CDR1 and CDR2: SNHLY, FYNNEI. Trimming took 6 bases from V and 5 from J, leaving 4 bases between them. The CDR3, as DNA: TGTGCCAGCAGGTCATATGGCTACACCTTC. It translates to CASRSYGYTF.

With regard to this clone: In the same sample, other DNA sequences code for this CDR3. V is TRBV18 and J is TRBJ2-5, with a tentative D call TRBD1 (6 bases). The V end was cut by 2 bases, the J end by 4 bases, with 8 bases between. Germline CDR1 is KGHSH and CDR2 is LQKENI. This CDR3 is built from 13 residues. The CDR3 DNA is TGTGCCAGCTCACCAGGCAGGGGAGAGACCCAGTACTTC. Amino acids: CASSPGRGETQYF. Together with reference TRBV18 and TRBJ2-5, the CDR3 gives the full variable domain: NAGVMQNPRHLVRRRGQEARLRCSPMKGHSHVYWYRQLPEEGLKFMVYLQKENIIDESGMPKERFSAEFPKEGPSILRIQQVVRGDSAAYFCASSPGRGETQYFGPGTRLLVL.

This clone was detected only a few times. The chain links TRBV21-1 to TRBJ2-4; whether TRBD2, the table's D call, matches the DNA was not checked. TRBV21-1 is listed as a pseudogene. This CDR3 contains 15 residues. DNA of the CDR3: TGTGCCAGCACTGGGAGACGAGAAACCAAAAACATTCAGTACTTC. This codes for CASTGRRETKNIQYF.

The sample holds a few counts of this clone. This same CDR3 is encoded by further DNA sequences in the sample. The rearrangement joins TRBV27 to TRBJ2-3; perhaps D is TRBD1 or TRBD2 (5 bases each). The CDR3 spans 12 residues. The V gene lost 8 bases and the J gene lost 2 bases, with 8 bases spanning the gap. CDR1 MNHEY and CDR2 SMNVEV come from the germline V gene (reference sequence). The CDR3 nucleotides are TGTGCCAGCCGGGACCTCACAGATACGCAGTATTTT. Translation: CASRDLTDTQYF.

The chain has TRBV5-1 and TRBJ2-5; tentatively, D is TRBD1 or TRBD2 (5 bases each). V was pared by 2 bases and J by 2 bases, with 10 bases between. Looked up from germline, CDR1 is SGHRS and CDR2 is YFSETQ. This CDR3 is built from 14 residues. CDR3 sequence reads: CASSFIGAQETQYF. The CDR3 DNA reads TGCGCCAGCAGCTTTATCGGGGCTCAAGAGACCCAGTACTTC.

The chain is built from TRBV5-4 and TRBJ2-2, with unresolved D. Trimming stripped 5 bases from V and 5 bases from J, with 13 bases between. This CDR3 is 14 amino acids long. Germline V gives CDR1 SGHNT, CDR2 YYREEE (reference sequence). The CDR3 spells CASSQWATTGELFF. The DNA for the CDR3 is TGTGCCAGCAGTCAGTGGGCCACGACCGGGGAGCTGTTTTTT.

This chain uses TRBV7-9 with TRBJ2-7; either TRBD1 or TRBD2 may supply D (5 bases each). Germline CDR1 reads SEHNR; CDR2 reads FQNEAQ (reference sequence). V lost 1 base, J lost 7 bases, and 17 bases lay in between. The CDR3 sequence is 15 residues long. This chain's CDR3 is CASSLVIGGYGEQYF. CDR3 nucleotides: TGTGCCAGCAGCTTAGTAATTGGGGGATATGGGGAGCAGTACTTC.

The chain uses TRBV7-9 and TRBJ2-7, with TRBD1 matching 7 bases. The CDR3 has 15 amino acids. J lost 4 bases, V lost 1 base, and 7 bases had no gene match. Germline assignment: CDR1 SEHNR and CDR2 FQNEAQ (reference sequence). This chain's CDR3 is CASSLDGTDTYEQYV. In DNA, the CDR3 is TGTGCCAGCAGCTTAGACGGGACAGATACATACGAGCAGTACGTC.

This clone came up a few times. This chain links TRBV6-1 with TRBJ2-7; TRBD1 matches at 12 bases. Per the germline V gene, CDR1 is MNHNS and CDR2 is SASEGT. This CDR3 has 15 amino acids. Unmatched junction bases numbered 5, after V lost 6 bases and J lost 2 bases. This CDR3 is CASRAGTGGAYEQYV. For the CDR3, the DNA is TGTGCCAGCAGAGCCGGGACAGGGGGCGCCTACGAGCAGTACGTC.

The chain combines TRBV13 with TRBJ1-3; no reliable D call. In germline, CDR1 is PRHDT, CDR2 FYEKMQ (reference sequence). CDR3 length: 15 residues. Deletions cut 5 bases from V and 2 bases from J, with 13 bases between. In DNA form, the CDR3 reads TGTGCCAGCAGCCCCACCCCCAGCCCTGGAAACACCATATATTTT. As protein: CASSPTPSPGNTIYF. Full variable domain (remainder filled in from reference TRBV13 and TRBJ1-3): AAGVIQSPRHLIKEKRETATLKCYPIPRHDTVYWYQQGPGQDPQFLISFYEKMQSDKGSIPDRFSAQQFSDYHSELNMSSLELGDSALYFCASSPTPSPGNTIYFGEGSWLTVV.

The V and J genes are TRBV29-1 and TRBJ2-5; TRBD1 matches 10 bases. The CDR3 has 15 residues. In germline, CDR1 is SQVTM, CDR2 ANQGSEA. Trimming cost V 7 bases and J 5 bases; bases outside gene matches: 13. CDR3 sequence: CSATTGGGIWETQYF. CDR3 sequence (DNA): TGCAGCGCTACGACAGGGGGCGGTATCTGGGAGACCCAGTACTTC.

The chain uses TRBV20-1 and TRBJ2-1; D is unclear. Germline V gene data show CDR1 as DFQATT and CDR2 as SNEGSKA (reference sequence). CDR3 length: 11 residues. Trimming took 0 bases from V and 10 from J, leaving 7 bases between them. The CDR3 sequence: CSARDDREQFF. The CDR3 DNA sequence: TGCAGTGCTAGAGATGACCGGGAGCAGTTCTTC.

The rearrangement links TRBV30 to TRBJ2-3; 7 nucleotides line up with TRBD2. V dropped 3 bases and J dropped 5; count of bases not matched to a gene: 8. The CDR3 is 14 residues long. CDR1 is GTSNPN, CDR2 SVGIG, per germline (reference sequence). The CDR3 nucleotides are TGTGCCTGGAGATTGAGGGGACTACTAGATACGCAGTATTTT. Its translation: CAWRLRGLLDTQYF. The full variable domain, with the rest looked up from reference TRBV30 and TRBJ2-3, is SQTIHQWPATLVQPVGSPLSLECTVEGTSNPNLYWYRQAAGRGLQLLFYSVGIGQISSEVPQNLSASRPQDRQFILSSKKLLLSDSGFYLCAWRLRGLLDTQYFGPGTRLTVL.

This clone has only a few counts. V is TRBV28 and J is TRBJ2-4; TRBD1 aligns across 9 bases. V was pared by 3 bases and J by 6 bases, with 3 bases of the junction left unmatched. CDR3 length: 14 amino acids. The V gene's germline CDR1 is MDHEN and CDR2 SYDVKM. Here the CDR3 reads CASSFRQGGNIQYF. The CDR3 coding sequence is TGTGCCAGCAGTTTTCGACAGGGGGGAAACATTCAGTACTTC.

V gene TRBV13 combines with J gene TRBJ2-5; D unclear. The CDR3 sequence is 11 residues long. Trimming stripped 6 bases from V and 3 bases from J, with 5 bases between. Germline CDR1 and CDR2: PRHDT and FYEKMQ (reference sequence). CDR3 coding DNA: TGTGCCAGCAGACTGAAAGAGACCCAGTACTTC. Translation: CASRLKETQYF.

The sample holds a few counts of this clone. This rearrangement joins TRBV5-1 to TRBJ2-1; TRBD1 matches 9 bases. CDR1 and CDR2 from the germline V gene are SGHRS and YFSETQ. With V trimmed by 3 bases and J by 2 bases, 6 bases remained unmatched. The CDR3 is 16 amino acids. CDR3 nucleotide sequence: TGCGCCAGCAGCTCGGGACAGGGATGGACCTACAATGAGCAGTTCTTC. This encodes CASSSGQGWTYNEQFF.